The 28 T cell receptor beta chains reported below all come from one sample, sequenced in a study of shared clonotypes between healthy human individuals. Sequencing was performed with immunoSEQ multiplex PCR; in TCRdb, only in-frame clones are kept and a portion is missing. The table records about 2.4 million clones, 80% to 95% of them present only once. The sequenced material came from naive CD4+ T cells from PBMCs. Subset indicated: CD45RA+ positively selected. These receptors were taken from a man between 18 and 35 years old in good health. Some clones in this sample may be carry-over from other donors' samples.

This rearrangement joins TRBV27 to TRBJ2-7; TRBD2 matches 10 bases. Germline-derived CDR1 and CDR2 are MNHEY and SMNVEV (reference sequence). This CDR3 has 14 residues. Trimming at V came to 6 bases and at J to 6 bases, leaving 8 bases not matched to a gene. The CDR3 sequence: CASRGTSATLEQYF. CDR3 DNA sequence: TGTGCCAGCAGGGGGACTAGCGCCACCCTCGAGCAGTACTTC.

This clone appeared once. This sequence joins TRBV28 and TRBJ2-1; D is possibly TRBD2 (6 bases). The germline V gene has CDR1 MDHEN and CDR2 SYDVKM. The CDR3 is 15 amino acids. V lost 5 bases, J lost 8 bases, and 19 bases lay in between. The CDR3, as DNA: TGTGCCAGCAGTATCCCCGGGACTCCGGCACATGAGCAGTTCTTC. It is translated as CASSIPGTPAHEQFF.

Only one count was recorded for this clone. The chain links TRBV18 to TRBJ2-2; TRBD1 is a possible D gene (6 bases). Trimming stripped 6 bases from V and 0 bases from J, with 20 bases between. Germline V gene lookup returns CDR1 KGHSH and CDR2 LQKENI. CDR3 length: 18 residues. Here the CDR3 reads CASSRSWTVTSNTGELFF. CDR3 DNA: TGTGCCAGCTCGCGTTCCTGGACAGTTACTTCGAACACCGGGGAGCTGTTTTTT. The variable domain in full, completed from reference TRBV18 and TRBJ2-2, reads NAGVMQNPRHLVRRRGQEARLRCSPMKGHSHVYWYRQLPEEGLKFMVYLQKENIIDESGMPKERFSAEFPKEGPSILRIQQVVRGDSAAYFCASSRSWTVTSNTGELFFGEGSRLTVL.

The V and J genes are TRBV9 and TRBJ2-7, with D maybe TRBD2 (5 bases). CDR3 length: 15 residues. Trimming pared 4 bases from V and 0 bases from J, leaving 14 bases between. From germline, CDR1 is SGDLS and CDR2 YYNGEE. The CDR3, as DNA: TGTGCCAGCAGCCCGAGAGCGGATAGCTCCTACGAGCAGTACTTC. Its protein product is CASSPRADSSYEQYF.

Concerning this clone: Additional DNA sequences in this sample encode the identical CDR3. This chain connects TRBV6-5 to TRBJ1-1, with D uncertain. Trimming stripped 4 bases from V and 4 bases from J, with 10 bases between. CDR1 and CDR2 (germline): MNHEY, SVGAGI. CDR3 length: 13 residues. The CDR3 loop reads CASSSRGVTEAFF. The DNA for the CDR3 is TGTGCCAGCAGTTCTCGGGGAGTCACTGAAGCTTTCTTT.

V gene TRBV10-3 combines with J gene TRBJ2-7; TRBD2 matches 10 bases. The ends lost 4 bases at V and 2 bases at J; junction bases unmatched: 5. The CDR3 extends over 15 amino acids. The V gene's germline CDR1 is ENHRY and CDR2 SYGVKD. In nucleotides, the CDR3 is TGTGCCATCAGTGCCACTAGCGGGGCCCCCTACGAGCAGTACTTC. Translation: CAISATSGAPYEQYF.

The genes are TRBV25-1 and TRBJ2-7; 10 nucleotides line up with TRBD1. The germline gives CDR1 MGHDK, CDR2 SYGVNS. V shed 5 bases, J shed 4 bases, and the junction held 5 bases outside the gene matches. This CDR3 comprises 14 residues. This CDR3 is CASSRRQGAYEQYF. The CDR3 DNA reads TGTGCCAGCAGTCGGAGACAGGGGGCTTACGAGCAGTACTTC.

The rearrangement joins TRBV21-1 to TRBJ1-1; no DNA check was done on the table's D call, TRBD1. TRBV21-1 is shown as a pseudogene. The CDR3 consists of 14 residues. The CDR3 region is CAGGRTGGLTEAFF. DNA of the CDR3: TGTGCCGGGGGGCGGACAGGGGGACTCACTGAAGCTTTCTTT.

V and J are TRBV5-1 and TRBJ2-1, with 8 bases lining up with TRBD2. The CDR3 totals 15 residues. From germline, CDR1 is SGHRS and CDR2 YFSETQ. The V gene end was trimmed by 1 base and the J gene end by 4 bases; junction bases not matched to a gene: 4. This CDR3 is CASSLTIAGYNEQFF. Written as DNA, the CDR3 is TGCGCCAGCAGCTTGACAATAGCGGGGTACAATGAGCAGTTCTTC. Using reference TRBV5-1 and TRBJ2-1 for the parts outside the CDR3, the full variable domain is KAGVTQTPRYLIKTRGQQVTLSCSPISGHRSVSWYQQTPGQGLQFLFEYFSETQRNKGNFPGRFSGRQFSNSRSEMNVSTLELGDSALYLCASSLTIAGYNEQFFGPGTRLTVL.

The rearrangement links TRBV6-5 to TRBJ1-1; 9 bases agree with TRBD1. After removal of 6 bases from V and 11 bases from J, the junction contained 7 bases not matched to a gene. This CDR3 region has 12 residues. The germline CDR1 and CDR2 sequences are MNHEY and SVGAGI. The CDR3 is CASRGQGILAFF. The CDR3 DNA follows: TGTGCCAGCAGAGGACAGGGGATCTTGGCTTTCTTT.

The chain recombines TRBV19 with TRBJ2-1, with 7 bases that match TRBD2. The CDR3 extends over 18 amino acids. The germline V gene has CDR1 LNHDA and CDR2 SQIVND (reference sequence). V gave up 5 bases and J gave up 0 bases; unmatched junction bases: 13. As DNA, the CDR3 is TGTGCCAGTAGTTCGACTAGCAGCTACCCAAGCTCCTACAATGAGCAGTTCTTC. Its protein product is CASSSTSSYPSSYNEQFF.

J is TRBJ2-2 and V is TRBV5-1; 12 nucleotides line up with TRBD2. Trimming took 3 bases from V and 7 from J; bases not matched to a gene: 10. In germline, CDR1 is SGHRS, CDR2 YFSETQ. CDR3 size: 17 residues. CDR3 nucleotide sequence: TGCGCCAGCAGCTCGACTAGCGGGAGTTTGACCGTCGGGGAGCTGTTTTTT. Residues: CASSSTSGSLTVGELFF.

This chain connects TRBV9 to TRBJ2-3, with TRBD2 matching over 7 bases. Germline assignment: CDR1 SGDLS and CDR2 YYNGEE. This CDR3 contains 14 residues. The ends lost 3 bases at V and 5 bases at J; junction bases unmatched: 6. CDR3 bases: TGTGCCAGCAGCGACGGGACTACGAAAGATACGCAGTATTTT. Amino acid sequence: CASSDGTTKDTQYF.

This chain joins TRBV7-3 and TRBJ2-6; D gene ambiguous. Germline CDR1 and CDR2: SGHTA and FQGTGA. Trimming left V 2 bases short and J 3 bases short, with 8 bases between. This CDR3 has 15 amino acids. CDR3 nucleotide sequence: TGTGCCAGCAGCTTAGGAAGGAGTGGGGCCAACGTCCTGACTTTC. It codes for CASSLGRSGANVLTF. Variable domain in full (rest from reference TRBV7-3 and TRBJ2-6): GAGVSQTPSNKVTEKGKYVELRCDPISGHTALYWYRQSLGQGPEFLIYFQGTGAADDSGLPNDRFFAVRPEGSVSTLKIQRTERGDSAVYLCASSLGRSGANVLTFGAGSRLTVL.

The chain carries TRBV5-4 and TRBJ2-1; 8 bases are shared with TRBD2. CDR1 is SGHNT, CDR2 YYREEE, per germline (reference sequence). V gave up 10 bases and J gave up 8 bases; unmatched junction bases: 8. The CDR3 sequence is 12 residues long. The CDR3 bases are TGTGCCGGGAGCGGGAGAGGATATGAGCAGTTCTTC. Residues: CAGSGRGYEQFF.

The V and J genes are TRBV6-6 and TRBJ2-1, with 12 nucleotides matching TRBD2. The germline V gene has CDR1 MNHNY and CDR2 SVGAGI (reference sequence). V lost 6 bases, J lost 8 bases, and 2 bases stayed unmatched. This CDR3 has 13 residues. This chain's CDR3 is CASRRLAGDEQFF. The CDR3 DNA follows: TGTGCCAGCAGGCGACTAGCGGGAGATGAGCAGTTCTTC.

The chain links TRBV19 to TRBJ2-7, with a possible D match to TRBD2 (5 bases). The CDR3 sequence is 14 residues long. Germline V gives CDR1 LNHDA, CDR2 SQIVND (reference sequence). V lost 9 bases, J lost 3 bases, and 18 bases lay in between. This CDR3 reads CASRPRAGLYEQYF. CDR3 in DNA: TGTGCCAGCCGTCCGAGAGCTGGACTCTACGAGCAGTACTTC.

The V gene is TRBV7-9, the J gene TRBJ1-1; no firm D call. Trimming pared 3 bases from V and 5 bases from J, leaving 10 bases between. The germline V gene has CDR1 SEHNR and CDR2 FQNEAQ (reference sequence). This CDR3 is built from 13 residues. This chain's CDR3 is CASSFRGRTEAFF. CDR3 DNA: TGTGCCAGCAGCTTTCGAGGGAGGACTGAAGCTTTCTTT. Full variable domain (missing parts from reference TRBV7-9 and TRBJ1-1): DTGVSQNPRHKITKRGQNVTFRCDPISEHNRLYWYRQTLGQGPEFLTYFQNEAQLEKSRLLSDRFSAERPKGSFSTLEIQRTEQGDSAMYLCASSFRGRTEAFFGQGTRLTVV.

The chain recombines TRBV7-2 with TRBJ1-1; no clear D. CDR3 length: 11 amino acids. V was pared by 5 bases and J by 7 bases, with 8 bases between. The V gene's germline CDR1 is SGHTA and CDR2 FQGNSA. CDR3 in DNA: TGTGCCAGCAGCCTGCAACTTGAAGCTTTCTTT. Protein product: CASSLQLEAFF.

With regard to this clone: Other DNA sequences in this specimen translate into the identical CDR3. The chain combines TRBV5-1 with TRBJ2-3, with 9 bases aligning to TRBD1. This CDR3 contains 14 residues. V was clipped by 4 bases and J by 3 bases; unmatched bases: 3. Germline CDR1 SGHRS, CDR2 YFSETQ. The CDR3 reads CASSTGQGTDTQYF. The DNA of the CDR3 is TGCGCCAGCAGCACGGGACAGGGAACAGATACGCAGTATTTT.

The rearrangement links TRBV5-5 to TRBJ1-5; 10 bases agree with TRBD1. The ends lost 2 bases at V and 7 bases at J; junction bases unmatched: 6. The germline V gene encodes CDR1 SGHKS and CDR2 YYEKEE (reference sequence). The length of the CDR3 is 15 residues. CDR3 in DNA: TGTGCCAGCAGCTTTGGGTGGGACAGGGGCCAGCCCCAGCATTTT. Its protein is CASSFGWDRGQPQHF.

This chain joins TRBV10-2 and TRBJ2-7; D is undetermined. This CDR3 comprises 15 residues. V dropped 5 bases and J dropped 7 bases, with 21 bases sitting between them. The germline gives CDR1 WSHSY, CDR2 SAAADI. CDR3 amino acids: CASSLSSRQPREQYF. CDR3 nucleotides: TGCGCCAGCAGTTTATCATCCAGGCAACCGAGGGAGCAGTACTTC.

As DNA, the CDR3 is TGTGCCAGCACCCCCTACAATGAGCAGTTCTTC. This translates into CASTPYNEQFF. V gene TRBV7-9 combines with J gene TRBJ2-1, with D uncertain. V lost 7 bases, J lost 2 bases, and 3 bases lay in between. Germline CDR1 is SEHNR and CDR2 is FQNEAQ (reference sequence). The length of the CDR3 is 11 residues.

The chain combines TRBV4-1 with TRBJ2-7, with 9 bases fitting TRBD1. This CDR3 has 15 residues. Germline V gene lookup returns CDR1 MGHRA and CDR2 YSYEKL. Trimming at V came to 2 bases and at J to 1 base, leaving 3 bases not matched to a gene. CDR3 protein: CASSQPGQGSYEQYF. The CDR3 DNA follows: TGCGCCAGCAGCCAACCGGGACAGGGATCCTACGAGCAGTACTTC.

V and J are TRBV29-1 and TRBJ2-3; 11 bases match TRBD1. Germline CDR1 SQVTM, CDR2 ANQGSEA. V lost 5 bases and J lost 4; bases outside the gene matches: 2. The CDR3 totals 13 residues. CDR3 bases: TGCAGCGTTCTGGGACAGGGGGCAGATACGCAGTATTTT. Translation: CSVLGQGADTQYF.

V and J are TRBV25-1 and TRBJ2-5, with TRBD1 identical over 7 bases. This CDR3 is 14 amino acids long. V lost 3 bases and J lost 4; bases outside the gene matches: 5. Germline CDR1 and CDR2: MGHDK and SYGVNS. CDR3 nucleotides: TGTGCCAGCAGTGAGGCAGGGGGTAGAGAGACCCAGTACTTC. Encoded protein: CASSEAGGRETQYF.

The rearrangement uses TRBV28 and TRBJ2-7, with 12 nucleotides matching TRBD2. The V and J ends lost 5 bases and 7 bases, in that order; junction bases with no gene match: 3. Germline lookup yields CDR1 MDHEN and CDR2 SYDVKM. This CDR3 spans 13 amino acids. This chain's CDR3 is CASSPLAGGEQYF. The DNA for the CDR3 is TGTGCCAGCAGTCCCCTAGCGGGAGGGGAGCAGTACTTC.

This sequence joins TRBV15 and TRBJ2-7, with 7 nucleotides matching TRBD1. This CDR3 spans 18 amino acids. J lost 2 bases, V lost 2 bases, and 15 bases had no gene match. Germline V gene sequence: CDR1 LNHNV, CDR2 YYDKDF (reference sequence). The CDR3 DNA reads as TGTGCCACCAGCAGATCGGTAGGGGGCGCGAAATCCGCCTACGAGCAGTACTTC. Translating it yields CATSRSVGGAKSAYEQYF.